This is a list of T cell receptor beta chains from one sample in a study of blood T cell repertoires in COVID-19. Profiled with immunoSEQ multiplex PCR; TCRdb holds only in-frame clones, not every one. The profile covers 150,000 to 200,000 clones, with roughly 85% appearing a single time and 3% to 3.5% taken by the ten largest. Sequenced sample: peripheral blood. All receptors come from a human donor with acute or convalescent COVID-19. The donor label of this sample is uncertain. The CDR3 runs from the conserved cysteine through the conserved F or W. A D gene is named only where the DNA matches it firmly. Clone size is shown for a subset of rows, as once, few, many or a class of expanded clone.

v_call	d_call	clone_size	j_call	cdr3_nt	cdr3_aa
TRBV24-1	.	.	TRBJ2-2	TGTGCCACCAGTGATTTGGGCAGGGGGGCCCCCGGGGAGCTGTTTTTT	CATSDLGRGAPGELFF
TRBV3-1/TRBV3-2	.	.	TRBJ1-1	TGTGCCAGCAGCCTCCAAATGAACACTGAAGCTTTCTTT	CASSLQMNTEAFF
TRBV19	TRBD1	.	TRBJ1-1	TGTGCCAGTAGTATAGTTGGACAGGGGGTCGCTGAAGCTTTCTTT	CASSIVGQGVAEAFF
TRBV3-1/TRBV3-2	TRBD1	.	TRBJ1-1	TGTGCCAGCAGCCAGGGGTCAGGGGGTGTCACTGAAGCTTTCTTT	CASSQGSGGVTEAFF
TRBV4-1	TRBD2	.	TRBJ2-7	TGCGCCAGCAGCCAAGGACGATCGGGGGGGGTATACGAGCAGTACTTC	CASSQGRSGGVYEQYF
TRBV6-2/TRBV6-3	.	few	TRBJ1-4	TGTGCCAGCAGCCGCGGGTTAAGCAATGAAAAACTGTTTTTT	CASSRGLSNEKLFF
TRBV7-9	TRBD1	few	TRBJ1-1	TGTGCCAGCAGCTGGGGACAGCAGAACACTGAAGCTTTCTTT	CASSWGQQNTEAFF
TRBV11-2	.	.	TRBJ1-3	TGTGCCAGCAGCTCAATCCTAACCCGGGGAGGCTCTGGAAACACCATATATTTT	CASSSILTRGGSGNTIYF
TRBV18	.	.	TRBJ1-2	TGTGCCAGCTCACCAAGTTTAAGGACATCGGGCTATGGCTACACCTTC	CASSPSLRTSGYGYTF
TRBV5-1	.	.	TRBJ1-2	TGCGCCAGCAAACAGGACGTGAACTATGGCTACACCTTC	CASKQDVNYGYTF
TRBV2	.	.	TRBJ1-1	TGTGCCAGCGCGGGGGCCGGGACTGAAGCTTTCTTT	CASAGAGTEAFF
TRBV6-5	.	.	TRBJ1-3	TGTGCCAGCAGTTACGGCAGGGGAGGAAACACCATATATTTT	CASSYGRGGNTIYF
TRBV7-2	.	.	TRBJ1-5	TGTGCCAGCAGCCTCTCCCCCGGAGGGGGGGATGGAGATCAGCCCCAGCATTTT	CASSLSPGGGDGDQPQHF
TRBV3-1/TRBV3-2	TRBD1	.	TRBJ2-5	TGTGCCAGCAGCGAACAGGGGAGCAAGACCCAGTACTTC	CASSEQGSKTQYF
TRBV6-6	.	.	TRBJ2-2	TGTGCCAGCAGTCGGCGAAAGTGGAGGGCGGGAAACGCCGGGGAGCTGTTTTTT	CASSRRKWRAGNAGELFF
TRBV6-5	.	.	TRBJ1-5	TGTGCCAGCAGTTCACTGGGCAGGGGTATGAACCAGCCCCAGCATTTT	CASSSLGRGMNQPQHF
TRBV5-1	.	.	TRBJ1-5	TGCGCCAGCAGCTTGGAGGGGTATAGCAATCAGCCCCAGCATTTT	CASSLEGYSNQPQHF
TRBV23-1	TRBD1	.	TRBJ1-2	TGCGCCAGCAGTCGGACAGGTTTTTGGTGGGATGGCTACACCTTC	CASSRTGFWWDGYTF
TRBV29-1	.	few	TRBJ1-1	TGCAGCGTTGAAGGCCAGGGGAGTGGCACTGAAGCTTTCTTT	CSVEGQGSGTEAFF
TRBV2	TRBD1	.	TRBJ2-2	TGTGCCAGCAGGACAGGGCCGAACACCGGGGAGCTGTTTTTT	CASRTGPNTGELFF
TRBV18	TRBD1	few	TRBJ2-5	TGTGCCAGCTCACCACCCGGGACAGGGGGAGAGACCCAGTACTTC	CASSPPGTGGETQYF
TRBV15	TRBD2	few	TRBJ2-5	TGTGCCACCAGCCGGGGACTAGCGGGGGGAGAGACCCAGTACTTC	CATSRGLAGGETQYF
TRBV5-1	TRBD1	.	TRBJ2-1	TGCGCCAGCACCGTGGGACAGGGCTACAATGAGCAGTTCTTC	CASTVGQGYNEQFF
TRBV5-5	TRBD1	few	TRBJ1-3	TGTGCCAGCAGCTTGGGCCCGGGACAGGGGCTAAACACCATATATTTT	CASSLGPGQGLNTIYF
TRBV28	TRBD1	few	TRBJ1-1	TGTGCCAGCAGTCCGGGGACAGTATATGAAGCTTTCTTT	CASSPGTVYEAFF
TRBV6-2/TRBV6-3	TRBD1	.	TRBJ2-7	TGTGCCAGCAGTGACCGGACAGGGGGCAACGAGCAGTACTTC	CASSDRTGGNEQYF
TRBV7-2	.	.	TRBJ1-2	TGTGCCAGCAGCTTAGTCAGGGCTATATGGGGCTACACCTTC	CASSLVRAIWGYTF
TRBV6-6	.	.	TRBJ2-7	TGTGCCAGCAGTTCCCGGACAGCCTACGAGCAGTACTTC	CASSSRTAYEQYF
TRBV6-5	.	.	TRBJ2-7	TGTGCCAGCAGTGACTCCCCTAGGCAGTACTTC	CASSDSPRQYF
TRBV6-1	.	.	TRBJ1-5	TGTGCCAGCAGTGACCGAGGGCCAGGTAATCAGCCCCAGCATTTT	CASSDRGPGNQPQHF
TRBV28	.	.	TRBJ2-2	TGTGCCAGCAGTTTATGGCAGGTGGGCACCGGGGAGCTGTTTTTT	CASSLWQVGTGELFF
TRBV7-2	TRBD2	.	TRBJ2-5	TGTGCCAGCAGCTTAGCGAGGACTAGCGGGGAGACCCAGTACTTC	CASSLARTSGETQYF
TRBV9	.	.	TRBJ2-2	TGTGCCAGCAGCGTAGCTTGGGGACACGGGGAGCTGTTTTTT	CASSVAWGHGELFF
TRBV2	.	.	TRBJ2-3	TGTGCCAGCAATCGGGGGGCTAGGGGAGATACGCAGTATTTT	CASNRGARGDTQYF
TRBV3-1/TRBV3-2	.	.	TRBJ2-7	TGTGCCAGCAGTTTCAGGTATTCGTCCTACGAGCAGTACTTC	CASSFRYSSYEQYF
TRBV19	.	.	TRBJ1-4	TGTGCCAGTAGTCGACAGCTCCATAATGAAAAACTGTTTTTT	CASSRQLHNEKLFF
TRBV5-4	TRBD2	few	TRBJ2-1	TGTGCCAGCAGCTTGGCCACTCTAGCGGGGAAAGGTGAGCAGTTCTTC	CASSLATLAGKGEQFF
TRBV4-1	.	.	TRBJ1-2	TGCGCCAGCAGCCAACTCGGAGGGTCGGATGGCTACACCTTC	CASSQLGGSDGYTF